Following are 8 T cell receptor beta chains from one sample sequenced in a study of T cell responses to AZD1222 COVID-19 vaccine. TCRdb keeps only in-frame clones here, not all; method: immunoSEQ multiplex PCR. The sample shows fewer than 120,000 clones, roughly nine tenths of them seen only once. The source was peripheral blood, collected on day 0 of AZD1222 vaccination. These receptor sequences come from an adult in good health.

This clone was seen only once. The chain is built from TRBV29-1 and TRBJ2-1; D is unresolved. Per the germline V gene, CDR1 is SQVTM and CDR2 is ANQGSEA. Between the trimmed V and J ends, which lost 6 bases and 6 bases, there was a span of 18 bases. The CDR3 sequence is 14 residues long. CDR3 sequence: CSVTPQPTPNEQFF. The CDR3 DNA reads as TGCAGCGTGACACCTCAGCCCACTCCCAATGAGCAGTTCTTC.

The V and J genes are TRBV5-1 and TRBJ2-5; D is possibly TRBD1 (7 bases). Deletions cut 1 base from V and 3 bases from J, with 16 bases between. The length of the CDR3 is 16 residues. The germline V gene encodes CDR1 SGHRS and CDR2 YFSETQ. CDR3 loop: CASSLLGGTAKETQYF. The CDR3 DNA reads as TGCGCCAGCAGCTTGTTGGGCGGGACAGCCAAAGAGACCCAGTACTTC.

This chain links TRBV5-8 with TRBJ1-5; D ambiguous. Trimming cost V 0 bases and J 6 bases, with 7 bases left between them. Germline CDR1 is SGHTS and CDR2 is YDEGEE. The CDR3 extends over 13 amino acids. CDR3 loop: CASSLVRGQPQHF. The CDR3 DNA sequence: TGTGCCAGCAGCTTGGTAAGAGGTCAGCCCCAGCATTTT.

In this sample, this clone turned up once. This chain uses TRBV27 with TRBJ1-5; possibly TRBD1 for D (5 bases). CDR3 size: 14 residues. With 6 bases removed from V and 4 bases from J, the gap between germline ends came to 13 bases. CDR1 and CDR2 from the germline V gene are MNHEY and SMNVEV (reference sequence). In nucleotides, the CDR3 is TGTGCCAGCAGGGGGGTGGGACCTAATCAGCCCCAGCATTTT. Translating gives CASRGVGPNQPQHF.

About this clone itself: Sequence at one end of the junction differs from germline and may be a read error. This rearrangement joins TRBV2 to TRBJ1-4, with 8 nucleotides matching TRBD1. The germline CDR1 and CDR2 sequences are SNHLY and FYNNEI. The length of the CDR3 is 15 residues. The CDR3 reads CARSDRTGGNEKLFF. The CDR3 coding sequence is TGTGCCAGGAGTGACCGAACAGGGGGTAATGAAAAACTGTTTTTT.

J is TRBJ1-4 and V is TRBV7-9; D gene ambiguous. Per the germline V gene, CDR1 is SEHNR and CDR2 is FQNEAQ (reference sequence). The germline V and J ends were trimmed by 5 bases and 5 bases, with 18 bases remaining between them. The CDR3 is made up of 16 amino acids. The CDR3 sequence is CASSPRSSIKNEKLFF. The CDR3 DNA reads as TGTGCCAGCAGCCCTAGGTCATCGATTAAAAATGAAAAACTGTTTTTT.

The V and J genes are TRBV19 and TRBJ1-1; 8 bases map to TRBD1. The germline V gene has CDR1 LNHDA and CDR2 SQIVND (reference sequence). V gave up 6 bases and J gave up 6 bases; unmatched junction bases: 3. This CDR3 contains 12 residues. CDR3 loop: CASRQGASEAFF. CDR3 in DNA: TGTGCCAGTAGGCAGGGGGCCTCTGAAGCTTTCTTT.

The chain joins TRBV18 to TRBJ1-1; 12 bases map to TRBD1. The germline V gene encodes CDR1 KGHSH and CDR2 LQKENI. The CDR3 is 15 residues long. V trimming: 3 bases; J trimming: 4 bases; junction bases outside the gene matches: 3. The CDR3 loop reads CASSPGQGASTEAFF. Written as DNA, the CDR3 is TGTGCCAGCTCACCGGGACAGGGGGCGAGCACTGAAGCTTTCTTT.